Each of the 24 T cell receptor beta chains below was sequenced from the same sample in a study of blood T cell repertoires in COVID-19. Clones were read by immunoSEQ multiplex PCR, and TCRdb kept only the in-frame ones, dropping some. Here the sample spans roughly 330,000 clones, 87% being singletons. The sample comprised PBMCs or T cells enriched from blood (not recorded which). The receptors shown here come from a woman in her 30s who had recovered from COVID-19.

Comment on this clone: One junction end does not reproduce the germline sequence, and a read error may be involved. The chain combines TRBV4-1 with TRBJ2-3; D possibly corresponds to TRBD1 (6 bases). The germline gives CDR1 MGHRA, CDR2 YSYEKL. CDR3 length: 16 residues. CDR3 amino acids: CATSRHQDSGTDTQYF. For the CDR3, the DNA is TGCGCCACCAGCCGACACCAGGACAGCGGCACAGATACGCAGTATTTT.

The V and J genes are TRBV5-1 and TRBJ2-5; 8 bases fit TRBD2. CDR3 size: 13 residues. Germline CDR1 SGHRS, CDR2 YFSETQ. CDR3 in amino acids: CGPRGASGETQYF. DNA of the CDR3: TGCGGCCCGCGGGGGGCCAGTGGAGAGACCCAGTACTTC.

This chain joins TRBV4-3 and TRBJ2-5, with 12 positions matching TRBD2. The CDR3 spans 16 residues. Germline V lookup: CDR1 LGHNA, CDR2 YSLEER. The trim removed 4 bases at V and 7 bases at J, leaving 10 bases unmatched. This CDR3 is CASSLGLAGLSGTQYF. DNA of the CDR3: TGCGCCAGCAGCCTCGGACTAGCGGGGCTATCGGGGACCCAGTACTTC.

The chain combines TRBV19 with TRBJ2-4; TRBD2 agrees at 11 bases. V dropped 1 base and J dropped 3; count of bases not matched to a gene: 8. The CDR3 spans 18 residues. Germline V gene sequence: CDR1 LNHDA, CDR2 SQIVND (reference sequence). The CDR3 here is CASSIVLPSGGNKNIQYF. CDR3 in DNA: TGTGCCAGTAGTATAGTCCTCCCTAGCGGGGGGAACAAAAACATTCAGTACTTC.

This clone was recorded a few times. CDR3 nucleotides: TGTGCCAGCAGGCTAGAAGGGGGCCCGAACACCGGGGAGCTGTTTTTT. This sequence encodes CASRLEGGPNTGELFF. The chain links TRBV27 to TRBJ2-2; 7 bases are shared with TRBD1. V was pared by 6 bases and J by 0 bases, with 7 bases of the junction left unmatched. Germline assignment: CDR1 MNHEY and CDR2 SMNVEV (reference sequence). This CDR3 is built from 16 residues.

The genes are TRBV28 and TRBJ1-5; D may be TRBD1 (6 bases). The CDR3 runs to 14 residues. Germline loops: CDR1 MDHEN, CDR2 SYDVKM. V gave up 5 bases and J gave up 8 bases, with 16 bases separating them. The CDR3 nucleotides read TGTGCCAGCAGTCGGATCACAGGGCTGAAGCCCCAGCATTTT. Protein: CASSRITGLKPQHF.

The V and J genes are TRBV9 and TRBJ2-2, with a weak D call TRBD1 (5 bases). This CDR3 comprises 15 residues. Trimming took off 0 bases at V and 5 bases at J, with 11 bases between the two ends. CDR1 SGDLS and CDR2 YYNGEE come from the germline V gene. The CDR3 region is CASSVEGAKTGELFF. For the CDR3, the DNA is TGTGCCAGCAGCGTAGAAGGGGCCAAAACCGGGGAGCTGTTTTTT.

Comment on this clone: The germline gene is not matched at one end of the junction; a read error may be the cause. The rearrangement links TRBV30 to TRBJ1-2, with TRBD1 matching 9 bases. Germline V gene sequence: CDR1 GTSNPN, CDR2 SVGIG (reference sequence). This CDR3 region has 11 residues. The CDR3 sequence is CAWSLGQGRLF. CDR3 in DNA: TGTGCCTGGAGCCTGGGACAGGGAAGGCTCTTC.

The V gene is TRBV29-1, the J gene TRBJ1-1; D unresolved. The ends were cut back, 7 bases at V and 5 bases at J, with 14 bases in the middle. CDR1 SQVTM and CDR2 ANQGSEA come from the germline V gene. There are 12 residues in the CDR3. The CDR3 loop is CSADDLLTEAFF. The CDR3 DNA follows: TGCAGCGCCGACGACTTACTAACTGAAGCTTTCTTT.

This clone was counted once. This chain joins TRBV18 and TRBJ1-1; tentatively, D is TRBD1 (5 bases). V lost 2 bases, J lost 11 bases, and 9 bases lay in between. The germline CDR1 and CDR2 sequences are KGHSH and LQKENI. This CDR3 region has 11 residues. CDR3 sequence: CASSPSGVAFF. Here the CDR3 DNA reads TGTGCCAGCTCACCATCGGGGGTGGCTTTCTTT. The entire variable domain, with the rest obtained from reference TRBV18 and TRBJ1-1, is as follows: NAGVMQNPRHLVRRRGQEARLRCSPMKGHSHVYWYRQLPEEGLKFMVYLQKENIIDESGMPKERFSAEFPKEGPSILRIQQVVRGDSAAYFCASSPSGVAFFGQGTRLTVV.

V gene TRBV5-1 combines with J gene TRBJ1-6; D not certain. The V end lost 0 bases, the J end lost 7 bases, and 11 bases lay between the germline ends. CDR3 length: 15 amino acids. Germline V gene sequence: CDR1 SGHRS, CDR2 YFSETQ. CDR3 region: CASSLGGYGNSPLHF. In DNA form, the CDR3 reads TGCGCCAGCAGCTTGGGAGGTTACGGGAATTCACCCCTCCACTTT.

The rearrangement uses TRBV2 and TRBJ2-5; a possible D gene is TRBD1 (5 bases). The CDR3 is made up of 15 amino acids. V shed 9 bases and J shed 2 bases, with 19 bases lying between them. In germline, CDR1 is SNHLY, CDR2 FYNNEI. The CDR3, as DNA: TGTGCCAGGACTTGCCACAGGAGTGAGCAAGAGACCCAGTACTTC. This translates into CARTCHRSEQETQYF.

The gene calls are TRBV6-5 and TRBJ2-1; TRBD2 agrees at 8 bases. Germline-derived CDR1 and CDR2 are MNHEY and SVGAGI. With 6 bases clipped from V and 9 bases from J, the junction kept 13 bases outside the gene matches. This CDR3 region has 15 residues. The chain's CDR3 is CASRVAGLGRFEQFF. The CDR3 DNA sequence: TGTGCCAGCAGGGTCGCGGGACTAGGACGCTTTGAGCAGTTCTTC.

The chain couples TRBV19 to TRBJ1-3; possibly TRBD1 for D (5 bases). The germline V and J ends were trimmed by 2 bases and 2 bases, with 7 bases remaining between them. CDR1 and CDR2 (germline): LNHDA, SQIVND (reference sequence). The CDR3 consists of 14 residues. In DNA, the CDR3 is TGTGCCAGTAGTATAATAGGGGCTGGAAACACCATATATTTT. Residues: CASSIIGAGNTIYF.

The chain links TRBV4-1 to TRBJ2-2; 7 nucleotides align to TRBD1. The germline gives CDR1 MGHRA, CDR2 YSYEKL. The CDR3 extends over 15 amino acids. Losses at the gene ends were 0 bases for V and 6 bases for J; bases not matched to a gene: 4. CDR3 in amino acids: CASSQEPQGAGELFF. The CDR3 DNA reads as TGCGCCAGCAGCCAAGAGCCGCAGGGGGCCGGGGAGCTGTTTTTT.

V and J are TRBV6-2 or TRBV6-3 and TRBJ2-5; TRBD2 might be the D (6 bases). This CDR3 is built from 16 residues. Trimming removed 1 base at V and 2 bases at J, with 14 bases between. Germline V gives CDR1 MNHEY, CDR2 SVGEGT. This CDR3 is CASSYLARDSQETQYF. DNA for the CDR3: TGTGCCAGCAGTTACTTGGCCCGGGACTCGCAAGAGACCCAGTACTTC.

The V call is TRBV5-1, the J call TRBJ1-4; 7 nucleotides line up with TRBD1. Germline V gene lookup returns CDR1 SGHRS and CDR2 YFSETQ. The CDR3 runs 14 residues. V was pared by 3 bases and J by 7 bases, with 6 bases of the junction left unmatched. The CDR3 sequence is CASSSGQDSEKLFF. The CDR3 DNA follows: TGCGCCAGCAGCTCCGGACAGGACTCTGAAAAACTGTTTTTT.

The chain is built from TRBV2 and TRBJ2-1; TRBD1 might be the D (5 bases). The V and J ends lost 0 bases and 4 bases respectively, with 7 bases between them. This CDR3 has 14 amino acids. Germline V gene lookup returns CDR1 SNHLY and CDR2 FYNNEI. CDR3 amino acids: CASSEAGLYNEQFF. Written as DNA, the CDR3 is TGTGCCAGCAGTGAAGCGGGGCTTTACAATGAGCAGTTCTTC.

The chain joins TRBV21-1 to TRBJ2-7; TRBD2, as called in the table, went unchecked against the DNA. TRBV21-1 is a listed pseudogene. The CDR3 contains 16 residues. CDR3 sequence reads: CASRIGRLAGVREQYF. DNA of the CDR3: TGTGCCAGCAGAATTGGGAGACTAGCGGGGGTAAGAGAGCAGTACTTC.

The V call is TRBV2, the J call TRBJ1-6; D gene uncertain. V was cut by 2 bases and J by 10 bases, with 18 bases left in between. Germline CDR1 and CDR2: SNHLY and FYNNEI. The CDR3 covers 16 residues. As DNA, the CDR3 is TGTGCCAGCAGTGAAAGAGGACCGAGGGAAGGGTCACCCCTCCACTTT. Residues: CASSERGPREGSPLHF.

V and J are TRBV12-3 or TRBV12-4 and TRBJ1-6, with TRBD1 identical over 7 bases. The CDR3 spans 13 residues. The trim removed 7 bases at V and 8 bases at J, leaving 5 bases unmatched. CDR3 bases: TGTGCCAGCACAGACAGGGCAGATTCACCCCTCCACTTT. Translating gives CASTDRADSPLHF.

The gene calls are TRBV24-1 and TRBJ1-2, with TRBD1 matching over 9 bases. This CDR3 is 20 amino acids long. V lost 4 bases to trimming and J lost 3 bases; unmatched junction nucleotides: 20. Per the germline V gene, CDR1 is KGHDR and CDR2 is SFDVKD. The CDR3 nucleotides are TGTGCCACCAGTGACGCGCCCGGACAGGGGAAGAGGGGCCTGGACTATGGCTACACCTTC. The encoded protein is CATSDAPGQGKRGLDYGYTF.

This clone was observed a handful of times. The gene calls are TRBV6-5 and TRBJ2-3; possible D gene TRBD1, 5 bases. This CDR3 region has 15 residues. Between the trimmed V and J ends, which lost 2 bases and 2 bases, there was a span of 11 bases. Germline CDR1 MNHEY, CDR2 SVGAGI. CDR3 DNA: TGTGCCAGCAGTTACGAACAGGTAACCACAGATACGCAGTATTTT. The encoded protein is CASSYEQVTTDTQYF.

The chain employs TRBV27 and TRBJ1-2; 7 nucleotides align to TRBD1. The CDR3 covers 14 residues. The germline CDR1 and CDR2 sequences are MNHEY and SMNVEV (reference sequence). V shed 6 bases, J shed 7 bases, and the junction held 11 bases outside the gene matches. The DNA of the CDR3 is TGTGCCAGCAGGACGACAGGGAGGCGTTCTGGCTACACCTTC. Amino acids: CASRTTGRRSGYTF.